Below are 26 T cell receptor beta chains sequenced from a single sample in a study of graft-versus-host responses after intestinal transplantation. TCRdb's copy holds only in-frame clones and misses some; the assay was immunoSEQ multiplex PCR. The sample shows over 100,000 clones, 95% of them seen only once. Their cognate antigens are unknown. The sequences come from unstimulated CD8+ T cells sorted from spleen or lymph node cells, collected before intestinal transplant. The receptors shown here come from a human donor who received an intestinal transplant.

The chain joins TRBV27 to TRBJ1-1; no clear D gene. The CDR3 covers 13 residues. Germline V CDR1 and CDR2: MNHEY, SMNVEV (reference sequence). Trimming cost V 3 bases and J 3 bases, with 8 bases left between them. In DNA form, the CDR3 reads TGTGCCAGCAGTTTGAACAGAGACACTGAAGCTTTCTTT. Translated, it gives CASSLNRDTEAFF.

This chain links TRBV27 with TRBJ2-7; 8 bases map to TRBD1. There are 18 residues in the CDR3. J gave up 3 bases and V 4 bases, and 17 bases lay outside the gene matches. CDR1 and CDR2 from the germline V gene are MNHEY and SMNVEV (reference sequence). CDR3 nucleotide sequence: TGTGCCAGCAGTTCCGGACAGGGAAGGAACCCCGGTTTCTACGAGCAGTACTTC. Translated: CASSSGQGRNPGFYEQYF.

The chain joins TRBV10-3 to TRBJ2-5, with TRBD2 identical over 12 bases. V was pared by 11 bases and J by 13 bases, with 8 bases of the junction left unmatched. The CDR3 contains 11 residues. Germline CDR1 is ENHRY and CDR2 is SYGVKD. The CDR3 sequence: CAVRLAGERYF. CDR3 nucleotides: TGTGCCGTCCGACTAGCGGGGGAGCGGTACTTC.

V usage is TRBV28 and J usage is TRBJ1-1; no clear D. This CDR3 has 14 amino acids. Trimming cost V 2 bases and J 0 bases, with 7 bases left between them. Germline loops: CDR1 MDHEN, CDR2 SYDVKM. CDR3: CASSLGFMNTEAFF. DNA for the CDR3: TGTGCCAGCAGTTTAGGCTTCATGAACACTGAAGCTTTCTTT.

The rearrangement links TRBV11-2 to TRBJ1-2; a weak D match, TRBD1 (5 bases). CDR3 size: 14 residues. CDR1 and CDR2 (germline): SGHAT, FQNNGV. Trimming took 1 base from V and 2 from J, leaving 8 bases between them. The CDR3 region has the DNA TGTGCCAGCAGCTTAGGTGGGGGAAACTATGGCTACACCTTC. Translation: CASSLGGGNYGYTF.

CDR3 in amino acids: CASSKVVDSPYGNQPQHF. The CDR3 DNA is TGTGCCAGCAGCAAAGTTGTGGACAGTCCTTATGGCAATCAGCCCCAGCATTTT. The genes are TRBV21-1 and TRBJ1-5; the listed D gene, TRBD1, was not tested against the DNA. TRBV21-1 is a listed pseudogene. This CDR3 contains 18 residues.

V usage is TRBV6-6 and J usage is TRBJ1-4, with D possibly TRBD1 on 5 matching bases. Germline CDR1 MNHNY, CDR2 SVGAGI (reference sequence). Trimming removed 8 bases at V and 7 bases at J, with 11 bases between. The CDR3 runs 12 residues. The CDR3 loop is CASGGGIEKLFF. The CDR3 coding sequence is TGTGCCAGCGGCGGGGGGATTGAAAAACTGTTTTTT.

The V and J genes are TRBV28 and TRBJ2-3; D may be TRBD2 (5 bases). The CDR3 consists of 12 residues. V lost 4 bases and J lost 3, with 5 bases in between. The germline gives CDR1 MDHEN, CDR2 SYDVKM. The DNA for the CDR3 is TGTGCCAGCAGTTCGGGGACAGATACGCAGTATTTT. It codes for CASSSGTDTQYF.

V gene TRBV7-3 combines with J gene TRBJ2-3; D is possibly TRBD2 (7 bases). The CDR3 extends over 15 amino acids. In germline, CDR1 is SGHTA, CDR2 FQGTGA. Between the trimmed V and J ends, which lost 0 bases and 4 bases, there was a span of 11 bases. CDR3 DNA: TGTGCCAGCAGCTTAACGGGGGGGCGCCCAGATACGCAGTATTTT. Its translation: CASSLTGGRPDTQYF.

The V and J genes are TRBV15 and TRBJ2-5; TRBD1 matches 11 bases. V lost 0 bases and J lost 5; bases outside the gene matches: 11. Germline V lookup: CDR1 LNHNV, CDR2 YYDKDF (reference sequence). The CDR3 contains 18 residues. The CDR3 DNA reads TGTGCCACCAGCAGAGATCCCCCTGGACAGGGGGCAGGGGAGACCCAGTACTTC. Translation gives CATSRDPPGQGAGETQYF.

In its sample, this clone was seen once. V usage is TRBV27 and J usage is TRBJ1-6, with 7 bases matching TRBD1. Germline V lookup: CDR1 MNHEY, CDR2 SMNVEV (reference sequence). The CDR3 runs to 14 residues. V gave up 6 bases and J gave up 7 bases; unmatched junction bases: 6. CDR3 coding DNA: TGTGCCAGCAGCCAGACAGGGCTGAATTCACCCCTCCACTTT. This translates into CASSQTGLNSPLHF.

V is TRBV11-3 and J is TRBJ2-7, with 8 bases that match TRBD2. The ends lost 1 base at V and 2 bases at J; junction bases unmatched: 1. Germline values: CDR1 SGHNT, CDR2 YENEEA. The CDR3 consists of 14 residues. The CDR3 here is CASSLGGGTYEQYF. CDR3 coding DNA: TGTGCCAGCAGCTTAGGCGGGGGGACCTACGAGCAGTACTTC.

The chain is built from TRBV9 and TRBJ2-7; TRBD1 matches at 10 bases. In germline, CDR1 is SGDLS, CDR2 YYNGEE. J was trimmed by 6 bases and V by 2 bases; bases with no gene match: 11. This CDR3 spans 16 amino acids. CDR3 region: CASSVQSGTGVGEQYF. The CDR3 nucleotides are TGTGCCAGCAGCGTGCAGTCCGGGACAGGGGTTGGCGAGCAGTACTTC. Variable domain in full (rest from reference TRBV9 and TRBJ2-7): DSGVTQTPKHLITATGQRVTLRCSPRSGDLSVYWYQQSLDQGLQFLIQYYNGEERAKGNILERFSAQQFPDLHSELNLSSLELGDSALYFCASSVQSGTGVGEQYFGPGTRLTVT.

The chain employs TRBV7-6 and TRBJ2-7; 7 nucleotides agree with TRBD1. Trimming cost V 5 bases and J 0 bases; bases outside gene matches: 10. The CDR3 sequence is 16 residues long. The germline CDR1 and CDR2 sequences are SGHVS and FNYEAQ. The CDR3 nucleotides read TGTGCCAGCAGCAAAGGGGTGTGGACAGGCTCCTACGAGCAGTACTTC. Protein: CASSKGVWTGSYEQYF.

The chain uses TRBV27 and TRBJ1-1, with unresolved D. The CDR3 loop spans 16 amino acids. The germline V gene has CDR1 MNHEY and CDR2 SMNVEV (reference sequence). V was cut by 5 bases and J by 1 base, with 17 bases left in between. CDR3 protein: CASSPRQAVGNTEAFF. CDR3 nucleotide sequence: TGTGCCAGCAGTCCGCGTCAGGCGGTAGGGAACACTGAAGCTTTCTTT.

The chain joins TRBV28 to TRBJ2-3; 10 bases agree with TRBD2. This CDR3 comprises 14 residues. Germline values: CDR1 MDHEN, CDR2 SYDVKM. J lost 6 bases, V lost 5 bases, and 5 bases had no gene match. Here the CDR3 DNA reads TGTGCCAGCAGTGAACTAGCGGGAATGGATACGCAGTATTTT. Translating gives CASSELAGMDTQYF.

This chain uses TRBV27 with TRBJ1-5; D not certain. Between the trimmed V and J ends, which lost 0 bases and 7 bases, there was a span of 10 bases. The CDR3 runs to 14 residues. Germline V CDR1 and CDR2: MNHEY, SMNVEV (reference sequence). CDR3 in amino acids: CASSLSDSWQPQHF. In DNA, the CDR3 is TGTGCCAGCAGTTTATCGGATTCATGGCAGCCCCAGCATTTT.

The chain is built from TRBV28 and TRBJ1-2; weak D call: TRBD1 (5 bases). The ends were cut back, 2 bases at V and 4 bases at J, with 14 bases in the middle. The CDR3 spans 15 residues. Germline CDR1 MDHEN, CDR2 SYDVKM. In nucleotides, the CDR3 is TGTGCCAGCAGTTTAATGTCAGGGAGGACCTATGGCTACACCTTC. This gives the protein CASSLMSGRTYGYTF.

This chain connects TRBV27 to TRBJ2-7, with D possibly TRBD1 on 6 matching bases. In germline, CDR1 is MNHEY, CDR2 SMNVEV (reference sequence). Trimming took off 7 bases at V and 4 bases at J, with 14 bases between the two ends. This CDR3 is 13 amino acids long. The CDR3, as DNA: TGTGCCAGCACCACAGGGCCTAAGTACGAGCAGTACTTC. Protein product: CASTTGPKYEQYF.

The DNA of the CDR3 is TGCGCCAGCAGCCCGTTGCCGGACAGTTCCTTCTACGAGCAGTACTTC. This translates into CASSPLPDSSFYEQYF. The chain has TRBV4-1 and TRBJ2-7, with D possibly matching TRBD1 (6 bases). This CDR3 is 16 amino acids long. Germline V lookup: CDR1 MGHRA, CDR2 YSYEKL. Trimming cost V 4 bases and J 3 bases, with 19 bases left between them.

The rearrangement joins TRBV2 to TRBJ1-1; 8 bases are shared with TRBD1. Looked up from germline, CDR1 is SNHLY and CDR2 is FYNNEI. Trimming removed 10 bases from V and 5 bases from J; junction bases left unmatched: 9. The CDR3 length is 13 residues. The CDR3 here is CANSGQGLTEAFF. The CDR3 coding sequence is TGTGCCAACTCCGGACAGGGTCTTACTGAAGCTTTCTTT. The full variable domain, in which reference TRBV2 and TRBJ1-1 provide the parts outside the CDR3, is EPEVTQTPSHQVTQMGQEVILRCVPISNHLYFYWYRQILGQKVEFLVSFYNNEISEKSEIFDDQFSVERPDGSNFTLKIRSTKLEDSAMYFCANSGQGLTEAFFGQGTRLTVV.

This chain uses TRBV11-2 with TRBJ2-7; D uncertain. Germline V gene sequence: CDR1 SGHAT, CDR2 FQNNGV. The CDR3 spans 14 residues. Trimming removed 4 bases at V and 0 bases at J, with 10 bases between. CDR3 DNA: TGTGCCAGCAGCTCCAGGAGCCTCTCCTACGAGCAGTACTTC. Its translation is CASSSRSLSYEQYF.

The chain employs TRBV28 and TRBJ1-4; a possible D gene is TRBD1 (5 bases). CDR3 length equals 16 residues. Between the trimmed V and J ends, which lost 4 bases and 0 bases, there was a span of 12 bases. Germline lookup yields CDR1 MDHEN and CDR2 SYDVKM. The CDR3 DNA sequence: TGTGCCAGCAGTTCTACCCAAGGGGCAACTAATGAAAAACTGTTTTTT. As protein: CASSSTQGATNEKLFF.

The chain has TRBV7-2 and TRBJ2-7, with 10 bases fitting TRBD1. The J segment lost 6 bases and the V segment lost 4 bases, leaving 12 bases of the junction unmatched. This CDR3 has 16 amino acids. The germline V gene encodes CDR1 SGHTA and CDR2 FQGNSA. The CDR3 DNA follows: TGTGCCAGCAGCTGGACTGGGCGACAGGGGGCTGGCGAGCAGTACTTC. This translates into CASSWTGRQGAGEQYF. Complete variable domain (other parts from reference TRBV7-2 and TRBJ2-7): GAGVSQSPSNKVTEKGKDVELRCDPISGHTALYWYRQSLGQGLEFLIYFQGNSAPDKSGLPSDRFSAERTGGSVSTLTIQRTQQEDSAVYLCASSWTGRQGAGEQYFGPGTRLTVT.

This sequence joins TRBV7-8 and TRBJ2-7; TRBD2 is a possible D gene (5 bases). Between the trimmed V and J ends, which lost 5 bases and 5 bases, there was a span of 22 bases. The CDR3 extends over 16 amino acids. From germline, CDR1 is SGHVS and CDR2 FQNEAQ. This CDR3 reads CASSPSAGGPKNEQYF. Written as DNA, the CDR3 is TGTGCCAGCAGCCCCTCGGCAGGAGGACCTAAAAACGAGCAGTACTTC.

In DNA form, the CDR3 reads TGTGCCAGCGTTCCCTCTAACTATGGCTACACCTTC. Protein product: CASVPSNYGYTF. This chain links TRBV2 with TRBJ1-2; D not certain. The ends were cut back, 8 bases at V and 0 bases at J, with 7 bases in the middle. CDR3 length equals 12 residues. CDR1 and CDR2 (germline): SNHLY, FYNNEI. Using reference TRBV2 and TRBJ1-2 for the parts outside the CDR3, the full variable domain is EPEVTQTPSHQVTQMGQEVILRCVPISNHLYFYWYRQILGQKVEFLVSFYNNEISEKSEIFDDQFSVERPDGSNFTLKIRSTKLEDSAMYFCASVPSNYGYTFGSGTRLTVV.